This entry lists 17 T cell receptor beta chains sequenced from one sample in a study of cytomegalovirus exposure and HLA in healthy donors. Measured with immunoSEQ multiplex PCR; TCRdb has only the in-frame clones, and not every one. The sample consists of 110,000 to 150,000 clones, 85% to 90% of them appearing once. The material sequenced was PBMCs. These TCRs come from a woman aged 18-30 years in good health and CMV-seropositive.

The chain combines TRBV6-6 with TRBJ1-3, with 8 bases identical to TRBD1. In germline, CDR1 is MNHNY, CDR2 SVGAGI (reference sequence). The CDR3 has 15 amino acids. The ends lost 7 bases at V and 2 bases at J; junction bases unmatched: 7. In DNA, the CDR3 is TGTGCCAGCAAAGGACAGGGTTTGGCTGGAAACACCATATATTTT. This gives the protein CASKGQGLAGNTIYF.

The rearrangement uses TRBV28 and TRBJ2-6, with a tentative D call TRBD1 (6 bases). This CDR3 has 18 amino acids. Germline lookup yields CDR1 MDHEN and CDR2 SYDVKM. V lost 3 bases and J 0 bases, leaving 15 bases between the germline ends. In DNA, the CDR3 is TGTGCCAGCAGTTTCTACAGGGCGCCCATCTCTGGGGCCAACGTCCTGACTTTC. Translating gives CASSFYRAPISGANVLTF. Filled out from reference TRBV28 and TRBJ2-6, the complete variable domain reads DVKVTQSSRYLVKRTGEKVFLECVQDMDHENMFWYRQDPGLGLRLIYFSYDVKMKEKGDIPEGYSVSREKKERFSLILESASTNQTSMYLCASSFYRAPISGANVLTFGAGSRLTVL.

This chain joins TRBV5-5 and TRBJ2-7; 11 bases line up with TRBD1. CDR3 length: 14 amino acids. Germline-derived CDR1 and CDR2 are SGHKS and YYEKEE (reference sequence). The junction had 4 bases not matched to a gene; V was cut back by 3 bases and J by 5 bases. The CDR3 spells CASSSGQGVDEQYF. The DNA for the CDR3 is TGTGCCAGCAGCTCGGGACAGGGGGTTGACGAGCAGTACTTC.

This rearrangement joins TRBV9 to TRBJ2-5; 13 positions match TRBD2. The V gene end was trimmed by 0 bases and the J gene end by 7 bases; junction bases not matched to a gene: 9. Per germline, CDR1 SGDLS and CDR2 YYNGEE. The CDR3 covers 17 residues. CDR3 sequence: CASSVGTSGGSRGTQYF. In DNA, the CDR3 is TGTGCCAGCAGCGTAGGGACTAGCGGGGGATCCCGGGGGACCCAGTACTTC.

The J gene is TRBJ1-5, the V gene TRBV2; D remains ambiguous. The CDR3 spans 15 residues. Trimming stripped 7 bases from V and 2 bases from J, with 15 bases between. In germline, CDR1 is SNHLY, CDR2 FYNNEI. The CDR3 DNA follows: TGTGCCAGCACCTCAGGCCTTGCTGGCAATCAGCCCCAGCATTTT. Protein sequence: CASTSGLAGNQPQHF.

The gene calls are TRBV15 and TRBJ2-5; a possible D gene is TRBD1 (7 bases). The germline gives CDR1 LNHNV, CDR2 YYDKDF (reference sequence). With 0 bases removed from V and 2 bases from J, the gap between germline ends came to 13 bases. The CDR3 has 16 residues. The CDR3 DNA follows: TGTGCCACCAGCAGAGATAAGGGGGCGGGACAAGAGACCCAGTACTTC. This encodes CATSRDKGAGQETQYF.

This clone was counted once. The V call is TRBV13, the J call TRBJ2-3, with no clear D. The CDR3 runs 12 residues. The V end was cut by 5 bases, the J end by 5 bases, with 8 bases between. CDR1 is PRHDT, CDR2 FYEKMQ, per germline (reference sequence). CDR3: CASSSVKDTQYF. Here the CDR3 DNA reads TGTGCCAGCAGCAGCGTCAAAGATACGCAGTATTTT.

The rearrangement links TRBV5-5 to TRBJ2-1; 15 nucleotides align to TRBD2. The V and J ends lost 4 bases and 8 bases, in that order; junction bases with no gene match: 7. The CDR3 has 16 amino acids. Germline V gene sequence: CDR1 SGHKS, CDR2 YYEKEE (reference sequence). The CDR3 DNA follows: TGTGCCAGCAGCCCAAGGACTAGCGGGGGGGCACATGAGCAGTTCTTC. The encoded protein is CASSPRTSGGAHEQFF.

The rearrangement joins TRBV14 to TRBJ2-7; TRBD2 matches 8 bases. The CDR3 consists of 16 residues. The germline V gene encodes CDR1 SGHDN and CDR2 FVKESK. V gave up 2 bases and J gave up 3 bases; unmatched junction bases: 9. CDR3 sequence reads: CASSQFAGGAFYEQYF. In DNA form, the CDR3 reads TGTGCCAGCAGCCAATTTGCCGGGGGGGCTTTCTACGAGCAGTACTTC.

V gene TRBV4-1 combines with J gene TRBJ2-2; TRBD2 matches 10 bases. The CDR3 is 16 residues long. Germline CDR1 is MGHRA and CDR2 is YSYEKL. V was pared by 5 bases and J by 7 bases, with 10 bases of the junction left unmatched. The CDR3 coding sequence is TGCGCCAGCAGCGAACAAGCGGGGGGGCCGATCGGGGAGCTGTTTTTT. Protein product: CASSEQAGGPIGELFF.

The J gene is TRBJ1-2, the V gene TRBV5-4, with D possibly matching TRBD1 (5 bases). The CDR3 length is 14 residues. Germline loops: CDR1 SGHNT, CDR2 YYREEE (reference sequence). The germline V and J ends were trimmed by 0 bases and 7 bases, with 13 bases remaining between them. The CDR3 DNA sequence: TGTGCCAGCAGCTTGGTTCAGGGCGTGGGTGGCTACACCTTC. Translation gives CASSLVQGVGGYTF.

This sequence joins TRBV19 and TRBJ2-1; D is ambiguous. CDR3 length: 15 residues. The V and J ends lost 0 bases and 0 bases respectively, with 6 bases between them. Germline V gene data show CDR1 as LNHDA and CDR2 as SQIVND (reference sequence). The CDR3: CASSIEVSSYNEQFF. The CDR3 bases are TGTGCCAGTAGTATAGAGGTCAGCTCCTACAATGAGCAGTTCTTC.

V usage is TRBV11-2 and J usage is TRBJ2-3; possible D gene TRBD2, 7 bases. The CDR3 runs 14 residues. V lost 6 bases to trimming and J lost 4 bases, with 14 bases between them. Germline V gene lookup returns CDR1 SGHAT and CDR2 FQNNGV. The CDR3 DNA reads TGTGCCAGCAGTTTGGGGGGGCAATCAGATACGCAGTATTTT. Residues: CASSLGGQSDTQYF.

The chain joins TRBV5-1 to TRBJ2-1; no firm D call. V gave up 2 bases and J gave up 0 bases, with 9 bases separating them. From germline, CDR1 is SGHRS and CDR2 YFSETQ. This CDR3 is 15 amino acids long. Here the CDR3 DNA reads TGCGCCAGCAGCTTCGAAGTGAGCTCCTACAATGAGCAGTTCTTC. Translation: CASSFEVSSYNEQFF.

The CDR3 DNA follows: TGTGCCAGCAGTGAAAAGTCAGATACAGATACGCAGTATTTT. It specifies CASSEKSDTDTQYF. The gene calls are TRBV6-1 and TRBJ2-3; no clear D. Germline V gives CDR1 MNHNS, CDR2 SASEGT. V shed 2 bases and J shed 3 bases, with 9 bases lying between them. This CDR3 is built from 14 residues.

The sample holds one count of this clone. The J gene is TRBJ2-7, the V gene TRBV10-2, with TRBD2 identical over 8 bases. The germline CDR1 and CDR2 sequences are WSHSY and SAAADI. This CDR3 spans 17 amino acids. J lost 4 bases, V lost 0 bases, and 11 bases had no gene match. CDR3 region: CASSESQTPGTSYEQYF. For the CDR3, the DNA is TGCGCCAGCAGTGAGTCACAAACCCCCGGGACTAGTTACGAGCAGTACTTC.

CDR3 amino acids: CAITEAFRLEAFF. The CDR3 DNA reads TGTGCCATCACAGAGGCCTTTCGGCTTGAAGCTTTCTTT. The V gene is TRBV10-3, the J gene TRBJ1-1; D not resolved. Deletions cut 7 bases from V and 7 bases from J, with 16 bases between. CDR1 ENHRY and CDR2 SYGVKD come from the germline V gene. The CDR3 spans 13 residues.